The present T cell receptor (beta chain) was sequenced within a study of early stage breast cancer tumors (dated 2017 in TCRdb). Notes on the research overall: Of the roughly 15 invasive breast tumors, more than 9 were found to be estrogen receptor-positive, progesterone receptor-positive and HER2-negative. On average, each sample had roughly 10-fold read coverage. A total of 2,651,842 templates, representing 850,000 to 1,400,000 unique clonotypes, were detected across all samples. Of the approximately twelve ER+/PR+/HER2- tumors, eight were classified as invasive ductal carcinomas and four as invasive lobular carcinomas. The paper's findings and limits, for the study overall: Enriched TCRB sequences shared across patients were found to be mostly commonly generated sequences that were unlikely to play an important role in the tumor microenvironment. Because the cohort was small, analysis by tumor subtype was not possible. Approximately 2.5-fold higher T cell density and higher clonality were observed in tumors than in adjacent normal breast tissue. Bulk genomic DNA sequencing of unsorted cells missed chain pairing and functional markers such as CD4, CD8 and FOXP3. Repertoires from blood and normal breast were more alike than repertoires from blood and tumor, and in about 90% of the 16 patients, comparing each tissue with blood separated tumor from normal.

About this clone: Its binding antigen is unknown. No quality values exist for individual bases; no much larger clone is one base distant.

The study profiled bulk TCR beta-chain repertoires in matched peripheral blood, tumor and adjacent normal breast tissue taken from over 15 patients with early-stage breast cancer. Before surgery, whole blood (about 5-10 mL) was collected into EDTA tubes and processed within 2 hours. Ficoll-Paque centrifugation in SepMate-50 tubes was used to isolate peripheral blood mononuclear cells. For storage in liquid nitrogen, PBMCs were cryopreserved as aliquots of about 1.9 to 4 million cells in roughly 90% FBS with 10% DMSO. The Qiagen AllPrep DNA/RNA Mini kit was used for genomic DNA extraction. Two independent genomic DNA replicates were amplified for each sample, with approximately 0.5 ug used for blood and about 1.5 ug for tumor or normal breast. TCRB sequencing of genomic DNA was carried out with the ImmunoSeq Intro kit according to the manufacturer's instructions. Multiplex PCR was run for about 30 cycles using proprietary primers and spike-in control sequences for absolute quantification. Single-end 150-bp reads were used to sequence an 87-bp fragment spanning the CDR3 plus the flanking V and J genes. Each lane of an Illumina MiSeq using version 3.0 chemistry carried seven multiplexed samples, with two replicates per sample. The study's own analysis went as follows. The vendor's proprietary pipeline processed the raw data and merged both replicates into a single result for each sample. Productive rearrangements sharing the V-gene family, CDR3 amino acid sequence and J-gene segment were defined as clonotypes. Clonality was calculated as 1 minus the normalized Shannon entropy (Pielou evenness) of TCRB abundances. To estimate T cell density, the total number of templates was divided by the input cell count, which was inferred from how much DNA went in. Recon was used with default parameters to estimate total repertoire diversity and clonality. Clonotypes with over 0.1% abundance in tumor and at least 32-fold higher abundance in tumor than in normal breast were defined as tumor-enriched. TCRdb obtained this table from immuneACCESS and retained in-frame rearrangements with V and J assigned. These tables miss some clones; where compared with another copy, unresolved V genes account for less than half of the shortfall, and the remainder is unexplained. From that table come the V and J calls and clone size; the DNA was used to work out D and trimming. The sample profile shows approximately 33,000 clones; more than 65% of them were found once. 4.7% of the sample comes from the top ten.

Reading from cysteine to phenylalanine, the CDR3 counts 12 amino acids. Left in the record is the CDR3 DNA by itself, 36 bases read in frame from the first base. V trim: 9 bases; J trim: 3 bases; unmatched bases: 1. For CDR1 and CDR2, the germline V gene (reference sequence) lists LNHDA and SQIVND. The chain employs TRBV19 and TRBJ2-7, with 11 central nucleotides matching TRBD1. The sequenced material came from blood. The clonotype originates from a person in their forties with breast cancer. Here the CDR3 is given as CASGTGGYEQYF. The DNA reads as follows: TGTGCCAGCGGGACAGGGGGCTACGAGCAGTACTTC.